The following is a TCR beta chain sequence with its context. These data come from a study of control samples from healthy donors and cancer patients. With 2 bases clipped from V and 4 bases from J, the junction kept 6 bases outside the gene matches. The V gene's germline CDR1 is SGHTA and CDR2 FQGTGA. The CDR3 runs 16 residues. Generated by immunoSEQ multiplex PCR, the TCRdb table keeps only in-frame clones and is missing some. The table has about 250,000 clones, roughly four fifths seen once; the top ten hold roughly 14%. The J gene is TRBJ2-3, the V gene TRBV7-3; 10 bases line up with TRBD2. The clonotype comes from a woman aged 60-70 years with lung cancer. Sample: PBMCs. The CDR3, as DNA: TGTGCCAGCAGCTTATCCAGCGGGGGGGCGCCAGATACGCAGTATTTT. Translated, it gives CASSLSSGGAPDTQYF. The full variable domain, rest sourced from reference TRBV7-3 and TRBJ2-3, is GAGVSQTPSNKVTEKGKYVELRCDPISGHTALYWYRQSLGQGPEFLIYFQGTGAADDSGLPNDRFFAVRPEGSVSTLKIQRTERGDSAVYLCASSLSSGGAPDTQYFGPGTRLTVL.